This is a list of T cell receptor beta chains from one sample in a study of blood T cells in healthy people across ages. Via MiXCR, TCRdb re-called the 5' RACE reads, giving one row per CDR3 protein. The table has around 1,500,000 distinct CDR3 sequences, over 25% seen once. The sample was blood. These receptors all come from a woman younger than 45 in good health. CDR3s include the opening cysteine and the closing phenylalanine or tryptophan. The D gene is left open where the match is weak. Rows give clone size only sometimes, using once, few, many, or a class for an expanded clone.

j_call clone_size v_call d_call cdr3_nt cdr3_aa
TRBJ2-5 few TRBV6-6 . TGTGCCAGCAGTTACCGCCAAACAGCGGATTACCAAGAGACCCAGTACTTC CASSYRQTADYQETQYF
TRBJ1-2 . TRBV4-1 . TGCGCCAGCAGCCAAGATCCGACTGGGTATCGGTATGGCTACACCTTC CASSQDPTGYRYGYTF
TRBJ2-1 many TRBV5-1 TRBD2 TGCGCCAGCAGCACGGGACTAGCGGGGGGGTCCTACAATGAGCAGTTCTTC CASSTGLAGGSYNEQFF
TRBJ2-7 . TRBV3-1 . TGTGCCAGCAGCCCGGATGGTAGGGAGCAGTACTTC CASSPDGREQYF
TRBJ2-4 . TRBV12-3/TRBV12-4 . TGTGCCAGCAGTTTGAACAGGGCGGCTAACATTCAGTACTTC CASSLNRAANIQYF
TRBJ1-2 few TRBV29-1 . TGCAGCGTTCAGAATGGCTACACCTTC CSVQNGYTF
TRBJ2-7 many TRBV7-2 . TGTGCCAGCAGCCCGACGGGAATCCAGAGCCACGAGCAGTACTTC CASSPTGIQSHEQYF
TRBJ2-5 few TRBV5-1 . TGCGCCAGCAGCTCGACAGTGAACACCCAAGAGACCCAGTACTTC CASSSTVNTQETQYF
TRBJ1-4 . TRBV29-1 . TGCAGCGTTGGCGGCTGGGGGGCGTCTAATGAAAAACTGTTTTTT CSVGGWGASNEKLFF
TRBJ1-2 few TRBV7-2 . TGTGCCAGCAGCTTAAGGGGTTCGGCCCAAGCTAACTATGGCTACACCTTC CASSLRGSAQANYGYTF
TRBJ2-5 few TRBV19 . TGTGCCAGTAGTATGGCAGGGATCTTCGAGACCCAGTACTTC CASSMAGIFETQYF
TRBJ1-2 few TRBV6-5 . TGTGCCAGCAGTTATGGCAGGGAGATTGGCGGCTACACCTTC CASSYGREIGGYTF
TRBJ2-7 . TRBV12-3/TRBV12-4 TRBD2 TGTGCCGGCAGTTTTGGCGGGAGCGAGCAGTACTTC CAGSFGGSEQYF
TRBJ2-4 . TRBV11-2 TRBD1 TGTGCCAGCAGCTACAGCCGGGACAGGGGGCGGCATGTCATTCAGTACTTC CASSYSRDRGRHVIQYF
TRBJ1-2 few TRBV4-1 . TGCGCCAGCAGCCAAGAAGTGCCCACAGGGAACTATGGCTACACCTTC CASSQEVPTGNYGYTF
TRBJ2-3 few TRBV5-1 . TGCGCCAGCAGCTTGGCCGGGCTAACCGCAGATACGCAGTATTTT CASSLAGLTADTQYF
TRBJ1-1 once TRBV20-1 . TGCAGTGCAGGGTGGGACACAAGAACTGAAGCTTTCTTT CSAGWDTRTEAFF
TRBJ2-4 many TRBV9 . TGTGCCAGCAGCGTAGGAGGGTTGAACATTCAGTACTTC CASSVGGLNIQYF
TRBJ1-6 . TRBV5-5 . TGTGCCAGCAGCTTGTTGACAGGAAATGGTTCACCCCCCCACTTT CASSLLTGNGSPPHF
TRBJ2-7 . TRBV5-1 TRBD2 TGCGCCAGCAGCGGCGGGGCTAGCGGGCCCTCCTACGAGCAGTACTTC CASSGGASGPSYEQYF
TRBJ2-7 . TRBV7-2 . TGTGCCGGCAGCTTGTCGGCCTCAGCTTGCTACGAGCAGTACTTC CAGSLSASACYEQYF
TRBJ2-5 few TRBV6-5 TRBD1 TGTGCCAGCAGTGCACAGGGGGCGAGAAAGACCCAGTACTTC CASSAQGARKTQYF
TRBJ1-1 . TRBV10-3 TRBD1 TGTGCCATCAGTGGTAACGACAGGGTCCACACTGAAGCTTTCTTT CAISGNDRVHTEAFF
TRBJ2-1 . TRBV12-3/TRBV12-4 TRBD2 TGTGCCAGCAGTGCGCGGGGGACTAGCGGCTACAATGAGCAGTTCTTC CASSARGTSGYNEQFF
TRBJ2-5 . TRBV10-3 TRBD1 TGTGCCGCTAGGCCGGGACAGGGGGGACAAGAGACCCAGTACTTC CAARPGQGGQETQYF
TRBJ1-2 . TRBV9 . TGTGCCAGCAGCGTAGACGGGGCCCGATATGGCTACACCTTC CASSVDGARYGYTF
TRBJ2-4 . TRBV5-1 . TGCGCCAGCAGCTTGGACATGGGAGCCAAAAACATTCAGTACTTC CASSLDMGAKNIQYF
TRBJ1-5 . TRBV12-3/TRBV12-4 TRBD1 TGTGCCAGCAGTTTAGTCCTCGGACAGGGGGCGGGTCAGCCCCAGCATTTT CASSLVLGQGAGQPQHF
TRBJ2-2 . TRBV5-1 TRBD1 TGCGCCAGCAGGCGGGACAGGGAGAACACCGGGGAGCTGTTTTTT CASRRDRENTGELFF
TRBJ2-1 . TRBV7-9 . TGTGCCAGCAGCCGATCTGACAGTAATGAGCAGTTCTTC CASSRSDSNEQFF
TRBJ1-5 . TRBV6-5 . TGTGCCAGCAGCCAACAGTTCGGTCAGCCCCAGCATTTT CASSQQFGQPQHF
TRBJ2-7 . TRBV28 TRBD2 TGTGCCAGCAGGTTCAGCGGGGGATCCTACGAGCAGTACTTC CASRFSGGSYEQYF
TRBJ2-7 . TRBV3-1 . TGTGCCAGCAGCCAAGTCACGGAGGGAGAGGACGAGCAGTACTTC CASSQVTEGEDEQYF
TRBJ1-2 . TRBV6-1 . TGTGCCAGCAGAGAGTTGGGCTACACCTTC CASRELGYTF
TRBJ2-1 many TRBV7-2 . TGTGCCAGCAGCTTACAATATGAGCAGTTCTTC CASSLQYEQFF
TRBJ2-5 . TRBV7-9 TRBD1 TGTGCCAGCAGCGAAGATATCGGGACAGACCAAGAGACCCAGTACTTC CASSEDIGTDQETQYF
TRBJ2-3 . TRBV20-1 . TGCAGTGCTAGGAATAAGGAAGCGGGTACGCAGTATTTT CSARNKEAGTQYF
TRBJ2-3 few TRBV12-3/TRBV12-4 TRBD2 TGTGCCAGCAGTTTGGGGTCGGGGGGGGCTGTCCCGCAGTATTTT CASSLGSGGAVPQYF
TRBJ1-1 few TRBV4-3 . TGCGCCAGCAGCCAAGGACAAGGGGGGCCTGAAGCTTTCTTT CASSQGQGGPEAFF
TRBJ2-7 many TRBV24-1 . TGTGCCACCAGTGATTTGGGAATGGAGCAGTACTTC CATSDLGMEQYF